This T cell receptor (beta chain) was captured by sequencing in a study of blood T cell repertoires in COVID-19. Study overall: Sources were T cells, B-cell-depleted T cells, or PBMCs; the material itself was cDNA or gDNA.

Germline CDR1 SGDLS, CDR2 YYNGEE. V trimming: 0 bases; J trimming: 0 bases; junction bases outside the gene matches: 9. The CDR3 runs to 18 residues. Sequencing used immunoSEQ multiplex PCR; TCRdb keeps in-frame clones, though not all of them. This table holds some 76,000 clones, around 91% found once. This chain links TRBV9 with TRBJ2-3; 8 bases fit TRBD2. Material for sequencing was peripheral blood. This clonotype originated in a human donor in a cohort sampled during active COVID-19. This CDR3 reads CASSVGNSGVLSTDTQYF. In DNA, the CDR3 is TGTGCCAGCAGCGTAGGAAATAGCGGGGTCTTAAGCACAGATACGCAGTATTTT.